This TCR beta chain was documented in a study of cytomegalovirus exposure and HLA in healthy donors. The study's findings and limits: V- and J-gene trimming of TCR beta was linked (in a later analysis) to a missense DCLRE1C variant. In an earlier analysis, most TCR beta V segments were productive about 87% or about 30% of the time. Based on reports, TCR beta sequences accurately predicted HLA-A and HLA-B alleles for most subjects.

A multiplex PCR was run with 60 Vbeta primers and 13 Jbeta primers. Clones were read by immunoSEQ multiplex PCR, and TCRdb kept only the in-frame ones, dropping some. The table records some 190,000 clones, around nine tenths of them present only once. The donors were healthy bone marrow donors. Concerning this clone itself: What it binds is not known.

CDR3 length equals 14 residues. J was trimmed by 3 bases and V by 5 bases; bases with no gene match: 7. Germline V gives CDR1 MDHEN, CDR2 SYDVKM. The sequencing input was PBMCs. The sequence derives from a woman aged 18-29 years in good health and CMV-seronegative. V is TRBV28 and J is TRBJ2-7, with 7 bases identical to TRBD2. This CDR3 is CASSNSGRYYEQYF. CDR3 nucleotides: TGTGCCAGCAGTAATAGCGGGCGATACTACGAGCAGTACTTC.